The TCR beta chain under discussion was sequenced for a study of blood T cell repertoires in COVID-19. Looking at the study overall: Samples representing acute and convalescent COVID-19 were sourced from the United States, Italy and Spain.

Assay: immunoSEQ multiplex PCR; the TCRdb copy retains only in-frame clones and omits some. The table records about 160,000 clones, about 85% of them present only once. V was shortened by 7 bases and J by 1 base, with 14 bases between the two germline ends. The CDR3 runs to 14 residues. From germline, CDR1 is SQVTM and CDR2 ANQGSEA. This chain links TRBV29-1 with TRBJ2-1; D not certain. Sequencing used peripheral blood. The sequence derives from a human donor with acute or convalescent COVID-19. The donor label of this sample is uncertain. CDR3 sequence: CSANSPRSYNEQFF. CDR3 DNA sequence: TGCAGCGCCAACTCGCCCAGGTCCTACAATGAGCAGTTCTTC.